The 24 T cell receptor beta chains below all came from one sample that was sequenced in a study of blood T cell repertoires in COVID-19. Here immunoSEQ multiplex PCR was the method, and the copy in TCRdb shows in-frame clones only, minus some. The sample lists around 210,000 clones, around three quarters occurring once. The specimen sequenced was peripheral blood. The receptors come from a woman in her 70s with acute or convalescent COVID-19.

V and J are TRBV2 and TRBJ1-2, with TRBD1 matching over 8 bases. Germline values: CDR1 SNHLY, CDR2 FYNNEI. J was trimmed by 4 bases and V by 6 bases; bases with no gene match: 4. CDR3 length equals 13 residues. CDR3 nucleotide sequence: TGTGCCAGCAGCCCAGGGGGCCTCTATGGCTACACCTTC. Encoded protein: CASSPGGLYGYTF.

This sequence joins TRBV5-1 and TRBJ1-1, with TRBD1 matching 7 bases. CDR3 length: 15 residues. Germline CDR1 is SGHRS and CDR2 is YFSETQ. V lost 4 bases, J lost 3 bases, and 9 bases stayed unmatched. The CDR3 coding sequence is TGCGCCAGCAGCCCTAGCACCGGGACAGACACTGAAGCTTTCTTT. Residues: CASSPSTGTDTEAFF.

The chain links TRBV2 to TRBJ2-2; perhaps TRBD1 as D (6 bases). Trimming removed 1 base from V and 7 bases from J, with 7 bases in between. CDR3 size: 13 residues. Germline assignment: CDR1 SNHLY and CDR2 FYNNEI. CDR3 sequence: CASSEVGGGELFF. The CDR3 coding sequence is TGTGCCAGCAGTGAAGTAGGGGGCGGGGAGCTGTTTTTT. Full variable domain (remainder filled in from reference TRBV2 and TRBJ2-2): EPEVTQTPSHQVTQMGQEVILRCVPISNHLYFYWYRQILGQKVEFLVSFYNNEISEKSEIFDDQFSVERPDGSNFTLKIRSTKLEDSAMYFCASSEVGGGELFFGEGSRLTVL.

J is TRBJ1-2 and V is TRBV5-1; TRBD1 agrees at 8 bases. The V gene's germline CDR1 is SGHRS and CDR2 YFSETQ. The V segment lost 0 bases and the J segment 7 bases; nucleotides outside the gene matches: 8. The CDR3 runs 15 residues. In nucleotides, the CDR3 is TGCGCCAGCAGCTTGGCGGACAGGGTAACGGTTGGCTACACCTTC. It yields the protein CASSLADRVTVGYTF. Supplemented by reference TRBV5-1 and TRBJ1-2, the full variable domain reads KAGVTQTPRYLIKTRGQQVTLSCSPISGHRSVSWYQQTPGQGLQFLFEYFSETQRNKGNFPGRFSGRQFSNSRSEMNVSTLELGDSALYLCASSLADRVTVGYTFGSGTRLTVV.

CDR3 sequence: CASSPPGGGETQYF. The CDR3 DNA sequence: TGTGCCAGCAGTCCGCCAGGAGGAGGGGAGACCCAGTACTTC. V and J are TRBV28 and TRBJ2-5; D might be TRBD2 (6 bases). V lost 5 bases and J lost 5, with 15 bases in between. CDR1 is MDHEN and CDR2 is SYDVKM in the germline V gene. There are 14 residues in the CDR3. The variable domain in full, completed from reference TRBV28 and TRBJ2-5, reads DVKVTQSSRYLVKRTGEKVFLECVQDMDHENMFWYRQDPGLGLRLIYFSYDVKMKEKGDIPEGYSVSREKKERFSLILESASTNQTSMYLCASSPPGGGETQYFGPGTRLLVL.

The rearrangement joins TRBV5-1 to TRBJ2-5; perhaps TRBD2 as D (5 bases). V lost 0 bases, J lost 2 bases, and 5 bases lay in between. The CDR3 runs to 13 residues. Germline CDR1 SGHRS, CDR2 YFSETQ. The CDR3 loop is CASSLGTQETQYF. In DNA form, the CDR3 reads TGCGCCAGCAGCTTGGGGACTCAAGAGACCCAGTACTTC.

The rearrangement joins TRBV5-4 to TRBJ2-7; D is perhaps TRBD1 (7 bases). The germline CDR1 and CDR2 sequences are SGHNT and YYREEE (reference sequence). There are 14 residues in the CDR3. V lost 0 bases and J 6 bases, leaving 13 bases between the germline ends. The CDR3: CASSLVEGAREQYF. DNA for the CDR3: TGTGCCAGCAGCTTGGTGGAGGGGGCGCGCGAGCAGTACTTC.

The chain recombines TRBV10-3 with TRBJ2-3; weak D call: TRBD2 (5 bases). Trimming pared 6 bases from V and 1 base from J, leaving 8 bases between. This CDR3 comprises 13 residues. The germline V gene has CDR1 ENHRY and CDR2 SYGVKD. The CDR3 region is CAIRDGGTDTQYF. The CDR3 DNA reads TGTGCCATCAGGGACGGGGGCACAGATACGCAGTATTTT.

This clone showed up just once. V gene TRBV2 combines with J gene TRBJ1-5; D not resolved. Looked up from germline, CDR1 is SNHLY and CDR2 is FYNNEI. The V gene lost 5 bases and the J gene lost 1 base, with 9 bases spanning the gap. CDR3 length equals 14 residues. The chain's CDR3 is CASSPIESNQPQHF. The CDR3 bases are TGTGCCAGCAGTCCCATTGAGAGCAATCAGCCCCAGCATTTT.

CDR3 nucleotide sequence: TGTGCCAGCAGCCCAGGACTAGCGTCGGGGCGGTTCTTC. Amino acid sequence: CASSPGLASGRFF. The V call is TRBV9, the J call TRBJ2-1, with 9 positions matching TRBD2. Trimming took 4 bases from V and 15 from J; bases not matched to a gene: 11. Germline assignment: CDR1 SGDLS and CDR2 YYNGEE. The CDR3 extends over 13 amino acids. Full variable domain (missing parts from reference TRBV9 and TRBJ2-1): DSGVTQTPKHLITATGQRVTLRCSPRSGDLSVYWYQQSLDQGLQFLIQYYNGEERAKGNILERFSAQQFPDLHSELNLSSLELGDSALYFCASSPGLASGRFFGPGTRLTVL.

The chain couples TRBV14 to TRBJ1-1; 8 nucleotides match TRBD1. This CDR3 spans 14 amino acids. Germline CDR1 and CDR2: SGHDN and FVKESK. V lost 6 bases to trimming and J lost 4 bases; unmatched junction nucleotides: 7. The CDR3 loop is CASRPGGVSTEAFF. CDR3 DNA: TGTGCCAGCAGGCCAGGGGGCGTGAGCACTGAAGCTTTCTTT.

The V call is TRBV3-1 (or the pseudogene TRBV3-2), the J call TRBJ1-4; TRBD1 agrees at 10 bases. CDR1 is LGHDT and CDR2 is YNNKEL in the germline V gene (reference sequence). Trimming removed 3 bases from V and 11 bases from J; junction bases left unmatched: 3. This CDR3 contains 13 residues. CDR3 in amino acids: CASSHGTGEKLFF. The CDR3 DNA reads as TGTGCCAGCAGCCACGGGACAGGGGAGAAACTGTTTTTT.

The chain is built from TRBV5-1 and TRBJ2-7; 10 bases line up with TRBD2. This CDR3 is built from 14 residues. V shed 4 bases and J 3 bases; nucleotides not matched to a gene: 4. Per the germline V gene, CDR1 is SGHRS and CDR2 is YFSETQ. Written as DNA, the CDR3 is TGCGCCAGCAGCACGGGACTAGCGCTCTACGAGCAGTACTTC. Encoded protein: CASSTGLALYEQYF.

The chain recombines TRBV7-2 with TRBJ1-2; 7 bases agree with TRBD1. CDR1 and CDR2 from the germline V gene are SGHTA and FQGNSA. V lost 1 base and J lost 7; bases outside the gene matches: 3. CDR3 length: 13 residues. The CDR3 nucleotides read TGTGCCAGCAGCTTAGAGGGGGCCGGTGGCTACACCTTC. This sequence encodes CASSLEGAGGYTF.

This clone was counted a few times. Distinct nucleotide sequences in the sample also encode this CDR3. This chain connects TRBV5-1 to TRBJ1-1, with D perhaps TRBD1 (5 bases). Trimming removed 0 bases from V and 0 bases from J, with 9 bases in between. Germline V CDR1 and CDR2: SGHRS, YFSETQ. The CDR3 spans 15 residues. CDR3 loop: CASSLVGGVNTEAFF. The DNA of the CDR3 is TGCGCCAGCAGCTTGGTCGGGGGAGTGAACACTGAAGCTTTCTTT.

This clone has more than one count but fewer than ten. The rearrangement uses TRBV14 and TRBJ2-2; 10 nucleotides match TRBD1. The V segment lost 4 bases and the J segment 5 bases; nucleotides outside the gene matches: 4. CDR1 and CDR2 (germline): SGHDN, FVKESK. CDR3 length: 15 amino acids. The CDR3 is CASSLLGQGTGELFF. For the CDR3, the DNA is TGTGCCAGCAGCCTCCTGGGACAGGGGACCGGGGAGCTGTTTTTT.

The CDR3 DNA is TGTGCCAGCAGCGCCCAAGCGGGATTGAACACCGGGGAGCTGTTTTTT. This sequence encodes CASSAQAGLNTGELFF. This chain uses TRBV7-2 with TRBJ2-2; 7 nucleotides line up with TRBD2. CDR3 length: 16 amino acids. V shed 5 bases and J 1 base; nucleotides not matched to a gene: 7. Germline CDR1 is SGHTA and CDR2 is FQGNSA.

The chain uses TRBV29-1 and TRBJ1-4; D call uncertain. CDR1 and CDR2 (germline): SQVTM, ANQGSEA. The CDR3 totals 12 residues. V was trimmed by 3 bases and J by 5 bases, leaving 7 bases between them. CDR3: CSVDGENEKLFF. The CDR3 coding sequence is TGCAGCGTTGATGGGGAGAATGAAAAACTGTTTTTT.

This chain connects TRBV25-1 to TRBJ1-2; D might be TRBD1 (5 bases). The V end lost 4 bases, the J end lost 8 bases, and 11 bases lay between the germline ends. The CDR3 is 12 residues long. Germline lookup yields CDR1 MGHDK and CDR2 SYGVNS. The DNA of the CDR3 is TGTGCCAGCAGTGGGGGACTTGGCGGCTACACCTTC. Translated, it gives CASSGGLGGYTF.

V usage is TRBV11-2 and J usage is TRBJ2-3; TRBD2 aligns across 8 bases. V trimming: 10 bases; J trimming: 3 bases; junction bases outside the gene matches: 9. The germline gives CDR1 SGHAT, CDR2 FQNNGV. CDR3 length: 14 amino acids. The CDR3 spells CATQRERETDTQYF. The CDR3 coding sequence is TGTGCCACTCAAAGGGAGCGGGAGACAGATACGCAGTATTTT.

The chain carries TRBV27 and TRBJ1-6, with 8 nucleotides matching TRBD1. Trimming removed 3 bases from V and 8 bases from J; junction bases left unmatched: 6. Germline CDR1 is MNHEY and CDR2 is SMNVEV (reference sequence). This CDR3 has 15 amino acids. The CDR3 loop is CASSFGDRRYSPLHF. CDR3 bases: TGTGCCAGCAGTTTTGGGGACAGGCGTTATTCACCCCTCCACTTT.

J is TRBJ2-3 and V is TRBV5-4, with D perhaps TRBD2 (6 bases). V dropped 4 bases and J dropped 0 bases, with 9 bases sitting between them. Germline V gene lookup returns CDR1 SGHNT and CDR2 YYREEE (reference sequence). This CDR3 region has 14 residues. CDR3 amino acids: CASSPDYSTDTQYF. The CDR3 DNA reads as TGTGCCAGCAGCCCGGACTATAGCACAGATACGCAGTATTTT.

J is TRBJ1-4 and V is TRBV2; 8 bases match TRBD1. This CDR3 has 14 residues. The V gene's germline CDR1 is SNHLY and CDR2 FYNNEI. With V trimmed by 4 bases and J by 7 bases, 5 bases remained unmatched. The CDR3 region has the DNA TGTGCCAGCAGTGGACAGGGGCGATCTGAAAAACTGTTTTTT. It codes for CASSGQGRSEKLFF.

This rearrangement joins TRBV7-5 to TRBJ2-1; the table gives TRBD2 as D, unverified against the DNA. TRBV7-5 is reported as a pseudogene. There are 17 residues in the CDR3. The CDR3 region is CARSLGASGSIDNEQFF. The CDR3 coding sequence is TGTGCCAGAAGCTTAGGGGCTAGCGGGAGTATCGACAATGAGCAGTTCTTC.